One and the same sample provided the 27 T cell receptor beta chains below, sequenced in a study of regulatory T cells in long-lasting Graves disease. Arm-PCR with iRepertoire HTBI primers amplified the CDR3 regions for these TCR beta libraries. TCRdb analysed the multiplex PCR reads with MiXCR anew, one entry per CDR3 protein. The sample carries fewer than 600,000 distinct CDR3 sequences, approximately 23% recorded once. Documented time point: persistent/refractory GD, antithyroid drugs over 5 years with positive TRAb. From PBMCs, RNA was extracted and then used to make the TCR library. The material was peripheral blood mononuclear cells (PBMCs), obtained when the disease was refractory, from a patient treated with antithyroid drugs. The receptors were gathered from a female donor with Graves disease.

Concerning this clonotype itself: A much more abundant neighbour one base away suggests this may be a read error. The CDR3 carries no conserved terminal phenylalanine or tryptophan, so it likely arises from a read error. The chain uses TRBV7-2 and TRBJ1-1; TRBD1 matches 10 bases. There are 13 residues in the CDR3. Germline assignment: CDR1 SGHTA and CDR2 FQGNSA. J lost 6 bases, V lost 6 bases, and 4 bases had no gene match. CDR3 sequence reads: CASSRDRGAEAFL. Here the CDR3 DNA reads TGTGCCAGCAGTAGGGACAGGGGCGCTGAAGCTTTCCTT.

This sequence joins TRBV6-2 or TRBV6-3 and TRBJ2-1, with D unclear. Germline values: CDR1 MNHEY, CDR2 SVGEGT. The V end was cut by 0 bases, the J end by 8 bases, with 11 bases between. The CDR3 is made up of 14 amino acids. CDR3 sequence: CASSYSGDRDEQFF. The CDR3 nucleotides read TGTGCCAGCAGTTACTCGGGTGATCGCGATGAGCAGTTCTTC.

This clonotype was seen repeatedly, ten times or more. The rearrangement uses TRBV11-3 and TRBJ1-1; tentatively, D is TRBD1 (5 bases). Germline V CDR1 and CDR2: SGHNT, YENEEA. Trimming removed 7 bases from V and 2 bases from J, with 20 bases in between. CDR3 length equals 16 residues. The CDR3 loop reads CASTTGFLGDNTEAFF. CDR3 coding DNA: TGTGCCAGCACCACGGGGTTCTTAGGGGATAACACTGAAGCTTTCTTT.

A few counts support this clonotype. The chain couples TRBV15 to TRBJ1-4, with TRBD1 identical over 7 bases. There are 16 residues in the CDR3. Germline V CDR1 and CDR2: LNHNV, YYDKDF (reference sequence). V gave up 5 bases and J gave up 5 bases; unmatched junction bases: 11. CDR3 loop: CATSPRTTGPNEKLFF. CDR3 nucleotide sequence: TGTGCCACCAGCCCCCGGACGACAGGGCCCAATGAAAAACTGTTTTTT.

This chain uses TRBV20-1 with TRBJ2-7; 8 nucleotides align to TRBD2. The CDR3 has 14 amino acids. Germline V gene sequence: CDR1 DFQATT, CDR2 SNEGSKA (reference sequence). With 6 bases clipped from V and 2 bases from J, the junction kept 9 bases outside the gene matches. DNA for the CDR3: TGCAGTGCCAAAACGGCGGGGGGAACCTACGAGCAGTACTTC. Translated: CSAKTAGGTYEQYF.

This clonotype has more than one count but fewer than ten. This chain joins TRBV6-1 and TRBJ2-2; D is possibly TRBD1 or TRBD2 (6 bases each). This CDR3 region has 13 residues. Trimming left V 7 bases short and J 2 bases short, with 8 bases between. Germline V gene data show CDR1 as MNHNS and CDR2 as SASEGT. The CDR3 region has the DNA TGTGCCAGCAACGGGGGCAACACCGGGGAGCTGTTTTTT. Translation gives CASNGGNTGELFF.

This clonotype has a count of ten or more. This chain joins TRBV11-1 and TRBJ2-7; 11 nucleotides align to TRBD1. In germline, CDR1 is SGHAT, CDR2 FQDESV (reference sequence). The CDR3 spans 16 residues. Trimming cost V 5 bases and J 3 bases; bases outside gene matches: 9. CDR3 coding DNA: TGTGCCAGCAGCACGAAAACCGGGACAGGGGGCTACGAGCAGTACTTC. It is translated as CASSTKTGTGGYEQYF.

In DNA, the CDR3 is TGTGCCAGCAGCTGGACTAGCGGGGGAAAGTGGGAGCAGTACTTC. It codes for CASSWTSGGKWEQYF. This chain connects TRBV7-2 to TRBJ2-7; 13 nucleotides align to TRBD2. The V and J ends lost 4 bases and 7 bases, in that order; junction bases with no gene match: 7. The CDR3 sequence is 15 residues long. CDR1 is SGHTA and CDR2 is FQGNSA in the germline V gene.

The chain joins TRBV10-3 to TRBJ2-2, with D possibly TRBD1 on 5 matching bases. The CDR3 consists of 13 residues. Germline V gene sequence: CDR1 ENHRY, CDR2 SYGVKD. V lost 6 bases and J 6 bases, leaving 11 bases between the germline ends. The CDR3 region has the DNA TGTGCCATCAGGGACAATGGGGCCGGGGAGCTGTTTTTT. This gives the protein CAIRDNGAGELFF.

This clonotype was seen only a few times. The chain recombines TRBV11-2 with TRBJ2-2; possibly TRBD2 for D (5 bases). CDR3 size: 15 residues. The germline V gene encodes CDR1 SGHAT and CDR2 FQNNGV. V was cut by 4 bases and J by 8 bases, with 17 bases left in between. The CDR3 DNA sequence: TGTGCCAGCAGCTCGCCGGGCGTATCGGGGGGGGAGCTGTTTTTT. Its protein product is CASSSPGVSGGELFF.

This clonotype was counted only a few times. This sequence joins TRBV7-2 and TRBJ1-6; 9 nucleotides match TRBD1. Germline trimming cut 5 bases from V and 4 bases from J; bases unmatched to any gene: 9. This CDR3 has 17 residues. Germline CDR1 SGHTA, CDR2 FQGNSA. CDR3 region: CASSPGLTGGYNSPLHF. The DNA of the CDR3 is TGTGCCAGCAGCCCTGGCCTGACAGGGGGTTATAATTCACCCCTCCACTTT.

Here the CDR3 reads CASSIGGQGYSGANVLTF. CDR3 DNA: TGTGCCAGTAGTATAGGGGGACAGGGGTACTCTGGGGCCAACGTCCTGACTTTC. The J gene is TRBJ2-6, the V gene TRBV19; 10 bases are a match to TRBD1. With V trimmed by 1 base and J by 0 bases, 3 bases remained unmatched. CDR3 length: 18 residues. From germline, CDR1 is LNHDA and CDR2 SQIVND (reference sequence).

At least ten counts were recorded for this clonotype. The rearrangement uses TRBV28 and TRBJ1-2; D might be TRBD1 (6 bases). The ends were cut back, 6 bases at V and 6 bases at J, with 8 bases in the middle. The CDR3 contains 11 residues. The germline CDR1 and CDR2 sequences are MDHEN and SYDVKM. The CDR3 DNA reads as TGTGCCAGCAGACAGGGAGATGGCTACACCTTC. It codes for CASRQGDGYTF.

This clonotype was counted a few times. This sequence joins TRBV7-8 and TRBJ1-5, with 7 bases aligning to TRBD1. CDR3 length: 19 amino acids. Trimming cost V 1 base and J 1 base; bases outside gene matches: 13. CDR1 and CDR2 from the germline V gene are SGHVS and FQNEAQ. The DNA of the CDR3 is TGTGCCAGCAGCTTAGAAGGAGGGGGCGAATTCTTAAGCAATCAGCCCCAGCATTTT. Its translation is CASSLEGGGEFLSNQPQHF.

The CDR3 region has the DNA TGCGCCAGCAGTGTTCTAGCGGGAGGGATAGAGACCCAGTACTTC. Translation gives CASSVLAGGIETQYF. The chain recombines TRBV10-2 with TRBJ2-5, with 12 nucleotides matching TRBD2. Germline CDR1 and CDR2: WSHSY and SAAADI. The CDR3 has 15 residues. The V segment lost 4 bases and the J segment 4 bases; nucleotides outside the gene matches: 4.

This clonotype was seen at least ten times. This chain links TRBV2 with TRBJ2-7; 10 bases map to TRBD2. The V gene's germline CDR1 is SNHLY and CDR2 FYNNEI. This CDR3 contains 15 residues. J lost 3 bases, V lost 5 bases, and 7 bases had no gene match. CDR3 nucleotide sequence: TGTGCCAGCAGTTGGGCTAGCGGGGGAAGCTACGAGCAGTACTTC. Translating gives CASSWASGGSYEQYF.

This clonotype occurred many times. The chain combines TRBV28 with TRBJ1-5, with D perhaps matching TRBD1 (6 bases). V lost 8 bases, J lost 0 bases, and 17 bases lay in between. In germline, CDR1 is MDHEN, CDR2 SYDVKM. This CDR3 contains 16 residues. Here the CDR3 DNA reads TGTGCCAGCGGGGGCACGGCGAACCATAGCAATCAGCCCCAGCATTTT. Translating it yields CASGGTANHSNQPQHF.

CDR3 bases: TGTGCCAGTAGAATTGACAGGGACGGCACTGAAGCTTTCTTT. Translated, it gives CASRIDRDGTEAFF. The chain couples TRBV19 to TRBJ1-1, with 7 bases fitting TRBD1. The ends lost 6 bases at V and 4 bases at J; junction bases unmatched: 8. The CDR3 has 14 amino acids. The germline V gene encodes CDR1 LNHDA and CDR2 SQIVND (reference sequence).

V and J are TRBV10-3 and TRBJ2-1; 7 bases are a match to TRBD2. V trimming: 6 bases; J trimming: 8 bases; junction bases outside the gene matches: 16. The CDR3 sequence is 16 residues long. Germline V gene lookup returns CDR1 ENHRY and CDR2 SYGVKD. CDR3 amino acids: CAISWTQSGKDDEQFF. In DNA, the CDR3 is TGTGCCATCAGCTGGACCCAAAGCGGGAAGGACGATGAGCAGTTCTTC.

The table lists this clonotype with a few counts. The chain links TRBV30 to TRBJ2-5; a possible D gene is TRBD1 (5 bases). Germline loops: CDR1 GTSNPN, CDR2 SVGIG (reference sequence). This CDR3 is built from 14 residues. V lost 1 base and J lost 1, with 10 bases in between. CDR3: CAWSGDSIQETQYF. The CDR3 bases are TGTGCCTGGAGTGGCGACAGCATCCAAGAGACCCAGTACTTC.

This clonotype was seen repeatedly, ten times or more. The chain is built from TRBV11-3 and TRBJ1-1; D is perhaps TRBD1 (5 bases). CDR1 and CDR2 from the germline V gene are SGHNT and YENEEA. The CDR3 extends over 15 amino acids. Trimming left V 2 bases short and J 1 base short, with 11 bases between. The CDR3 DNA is TGTGCCAGCAGCTTAAGTGACAGCTCGAACACTGAAGCTTTCTTT. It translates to CASSLSDSSNTEAFF.

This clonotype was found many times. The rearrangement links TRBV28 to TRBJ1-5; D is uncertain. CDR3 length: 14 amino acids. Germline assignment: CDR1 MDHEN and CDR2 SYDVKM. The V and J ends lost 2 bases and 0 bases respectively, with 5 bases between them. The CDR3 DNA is TGTGCCAGCAGTTTACACGGTAGCAATCAGCCCCAGCATTTT. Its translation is CASSLHGSNQPQHF.

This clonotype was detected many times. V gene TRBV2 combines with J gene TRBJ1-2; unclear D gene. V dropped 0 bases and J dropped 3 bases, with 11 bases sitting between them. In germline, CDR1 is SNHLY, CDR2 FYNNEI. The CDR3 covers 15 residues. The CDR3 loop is CASSEAGRGYYGYTF. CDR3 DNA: TGTGCCAGCAGTGAAGCAGGGCGCGGGTACTATGGCTACACCTTC.

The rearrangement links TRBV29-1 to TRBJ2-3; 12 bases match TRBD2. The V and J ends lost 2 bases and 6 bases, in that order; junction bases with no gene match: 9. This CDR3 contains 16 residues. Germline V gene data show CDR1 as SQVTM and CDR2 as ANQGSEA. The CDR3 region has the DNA TGCAGCGTTGAACCACTAGCGGGAGGCGGGGAGGATACGCAGTATTTT. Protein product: CSVEPLAGGGEDTQYF.

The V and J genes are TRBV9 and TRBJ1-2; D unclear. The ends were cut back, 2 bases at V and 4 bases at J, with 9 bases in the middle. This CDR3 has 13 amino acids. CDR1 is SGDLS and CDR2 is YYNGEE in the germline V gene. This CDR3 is CASSVGMAYGYTF. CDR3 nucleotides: TGTGCCAGCAGCGTGGGTATGGCCTATGGCTACACCTTC.

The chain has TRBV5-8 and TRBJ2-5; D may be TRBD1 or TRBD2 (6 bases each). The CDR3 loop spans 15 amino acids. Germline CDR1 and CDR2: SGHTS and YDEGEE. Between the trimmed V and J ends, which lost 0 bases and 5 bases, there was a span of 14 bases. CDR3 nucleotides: TGTGCCAGCAGCTTGGCCGGGGGCAAGGGGGAGACCCAGTACTTC. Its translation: CASSLAGGKGETQYF.

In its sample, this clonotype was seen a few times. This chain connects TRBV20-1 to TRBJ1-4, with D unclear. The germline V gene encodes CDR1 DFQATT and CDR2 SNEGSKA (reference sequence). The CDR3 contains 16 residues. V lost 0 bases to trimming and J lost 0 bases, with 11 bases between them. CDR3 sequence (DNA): TGCAGTGCTAGAGAGTTGGGTCTCGCAACTAATGAAAAACTGTTTTTT. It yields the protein CSARELGLATNEKLFF.